A single TCR beta chain is shown here with its context. Trimming at V came to 4 bases and at J to 2 bases, leaving 8 bases not matched to a gene. The CDR3 spans 15 residues. Germline CDR1 and CDR2: SNHLY and FYNNEI. The data are from a study of shared clonotypes between healthy human individuals. Across the whole study: Researchers assigned three CD4 naive, three CD4 memory, two CD8 naive and one CD8 memory plate to each donor.

Clones were sequenced by immunoSEQ multiplex PCR, and TCRdb holds only the in-frame ones, with some missing. The sample carries around 2.5 million clones, roughly 93% recorded once. Sequencing was carried out using naive CD4+ T cells from PBMCs. Described subset: CD45RA+ positively selected. This chain connects TRBV2 to TRBJ2-7, with 7 positions matching TRBD2. The sequence was obtained from a young man in good health. Some clones in this sample may be carry-over from other donors' samples. This chain's CDR3 is CASSGGRVSTYEQYF. The CDR3 coding sequence is TGTGCCAGCAGTGGGGGGAGGGTCTCTACCTACGAGCAGTACTTC.